These T cell receptor beta chains were read from a single sample in a study of control samples from healthy donors and cancer patients. Measured with immunoSEQ multiplex PCR; TCRdb has only the in-frame clones, and not every one. The table has 150,000 to 200,000 clones, 90% to 95% seen once. Sequenced input: blood. The source of these receptors is a man aged 25-40 years in good health. CDR3s include the opening cysteine and the closing phenylalanine or tryptophan. The D gene is left open where the match is weak. Some rows mark clone size as missing; the rest say once, few, many or name a class of expanded clone.

D	size	V	J	DNA	CDR3
-	-	TRBV12-3/TRBV12-4	TRBJ2-7	TGTGCCAGCAGTTCCGGGATCTACGAGCAGTACTTC	CASSSGIYEQYF
-	-	TRBV6-2/TRBV6-3	TRBJ2-2	TGTGCCAGCAGTTATTCGGTGGCTAGGGCCACCGGGGAGCTGTTTTTT	CASSYSVARATGELFF
TRBD2	few	TRBV28	TRBJ2-3	TGTGCCAGCAGTCCCCCGGGAGGGGCTGCAGATACGCAGTATTTT	CASSPPGGAADTQYF
TRBD1	-	TRBV5-1	TRBJ1-2	TGCGCCAGCAGCTCCCGGGACAGGGTCTATGGCTACACCTTC	CASSSRDRVYGYTF
-	-	TRBV12-3/TRBV12-4	TRBJ1-2	TGTGCCAGCAGTTTAACAGGTTCCTATGGCTACACCTTC	CASSLTGSYGYTF
-	-	TRBV19	TRBJ1-1	TGTGCCAGTAGTATTGACAGGAAATCAACTGAAGCTTTCTTT	CASSIDRKSTEAFF
TRBD1	-	TRBV4-3	TRBJ1-4	TGCGCCAGCAGCCGCGTAGGCGGGACAGGGGGTGAAAAACTGTTTTTT	CASSRVGGTGGEKLFF
-	-	TRBV23-1	TRBJ1-1	TGCGCCAGCAGTCAAAACCGCCCATACCTCATTGCAGGTGAAGCTTTCTTT	CASSQNRPYLIAGEAFF
-	-	TRBV24-1	TRBJ2-2	TGTGCCACCAGTGGCGGGGGCAGCGGGGAGCTGTTTTTT	CATSGGGSGELFF
-	-	TRBV6-4	TRBJ1-1	TGTGCTCGGGCAGGGCCGAACACTGAAGCTTTCTTT	CARAGPNTEAFF
-	-	TRBV13	TRBJ1-1	TGTGCCAGCAGCTTAGCTCTTTCAGGGAACACTGAAGCTTTCTTT	CASSLALSGNTEAFF
-	-	TRBV12-3/TRBV12-4	TRBJ2-5	TGTGCCAGCAGTCCCTCAAAGACCCAGTACTTC	CASSPSKTQYF
-	-	TRBV3-1/TRBV3-2	TRBJ1-5	TGTGCCAGCAGCCAAGATAATAGGAACAATCAGCCCCAGCATTTT	CASSQDNRNNQPQHF
-	-	TRBV7-6	TRBJ2-7	TGTGCCAGCAGCGGTGGGGGTGTTGGTCTAGGAGGCGAGCAGTACTTC	CASSGGGVGLGGEQYF
-	-	TRBV28	TRBJ2-6	TGTGCCAGCAGTTTGTTAGGGGGGACTGGGGCCAACGTCCTGACTTTC	CASSLLGGTGANVLTF
-	-	TRBV11-2	TRBJ2-1	TGTGCCAGCAGCCCCCTAAGCTACAATGAGCAGTTCTTC	CASSPLSYNEQFF
TRBD1	-	TRBV27	TRBJ1-1	TGTGCCAGCAGGACAGGGTTGATGAACACTGAAGCTTTCTTT	CASRTGLMNTEAFF
-	-	TRBV4-1	TRBJ1-3	TGCGCCAGCAGCCAAGTGGCCGGACAGTCTGGAAACACCATATATTTT	CASSQVAGQSGNTIYF
TRBD1	once	TRBV6-2/TRBV6-3	TRBJ2-7	TGTGCCAGCAGTTACTCCGACACGGGACAGGGGCTCTACGAGCAGTACTTC	CASSYSDTGQGLYEQYF
TRBD1	-	TRBV27	TRBJ2-7	TGTGCCAGCAGTTTACTACAGGGGGTCAACGAGCAGTACTTC	CASSLLQGVNEQYF
-	few	TRBV7-7	TRBJ1-5	TGTGCCAGCAGCCCGGACACTAATCAGCCCCAGCATTTT	CASSPDTNQPQHF
-	-	TRBV2	TRBJ2-2	TGTGCCAGCATGCGGGACACCGGGGAGCTGTTTTTT	CASMRDTGELFF
-	-	TRBV27	TRBJ2-2	TGTGCCAGCAGTCCCAGGATGAGAGGGACCGGGGAGCTGTTTTTT	CASSPRMRGTGELFF
-	-	TRBV10-2	TRBJ2-5	TGCGCCAGCAGTGAAGCCCTAAAAGAGACCCAGTACTTC	CASSEALKETQYF
-	-	TRBV7-8	TRBJ1-2	TGTGCCAGCAGCTTAGGGGGGACAATCTATGGCTACACCTTC	CASSLGGTIYGYTF
-	-	TRBV15	TRBJ1-3	TGTGCCACCAGCAGAGAAGGCACAGCTGGAAACACCATATATTTT	CATSREGTAGNTIYF
-	-	TRBV9	TRBJ1-4	TGTGCCAGCAGCGCAATGGGCGGTGAAAAACTGTTTTTT	CASSAMGGEKLFF
-	-	TRBV2	TRBJ1-1	TGTGCCAGCAGTGACTTCCAGAACACTGAAGCTTTCTTT	CASSDFQNTEAFF
TRBD2	-	TRBV7-3	TRBJ2-1	TGTGCCAGCAGCCCCACGATTCTAGCGGGAGGGTCGGTTGAGCAGTTCTTC	CASSPTILAGGSVEQFF
TRBD1	-	TRBV27	TRBJ2-5	TGTGCCAGCAGTTCCGCCGGGACAGAGTATGATATCCAAGAGACCCAGTACTTC	CASSSAGTEYDIQETQYF
TRBD2	few	TRBV6-4	TRBJ2-3	TGTGCCAGCAGTGACGGTTCTAGCGGGGGCACGGATACGCAGTATTTT	CASSDGSSGGTDTQYF
-	-	TRBV5-6	TRBJ2-1	TGTGCCAGCAGCTGGGACCGAGGCAATGAGCAGTTCTTC	CASSWDRGNEQFF
TRBD2	-	TRBV5-1	TRBJ2-3	TGCGCCAGCAGCTGGCCCCCAACTAGCGGGGGGTTCGCAGATACGCAGTATTTT	CASSWPPTSGGFADTQYF
-	-	TRBV2	TRBJ2-1	TGTGCCAGCAGCCAAGAGGGGGTCTCCTACAATGAGCAGTTCTTC	CASSQEGVSYNEQFF
-	-	TRBV11-2	TRBJ2-7	TGTGCCAGCAGCCCGGGGACATTCCAACTCAAAGAGCAGTACTTC	CASSPGTFQLKEQYF
TRBD1	-	TRBV2	TRBJ2-7	TGTGCCAGCAGTCTCACCGGGACAGTATCCTACGAGCAGTACTTC	CASSLTGTVSYEQYF
TRBD2	-	TRBV24-1	TRBJ2-3	TGTGCCACCAGTGATACCGGGACTAGCGGGGGGAAGGCAGATACGCAGTATTTT	CATSDTGTSGGKADTQYF
-	-	TRBV19	TRBJ1-5	TGTGCCAGTAGTATGATAGATTCGTTCGCTCAGCCCCAGCATTTT	CASSMIDSFAQPQHF
TRBD1	-	TRBV27	TRBJ2-7	TGTGCCAGCAGTTTATATACGGGACAGCCCTACGAGCAGTACTTC	CASSLYTGQPYEQYF
-	-	TRBV3-1/TRBV3-2	TRBJ1-1	TGTGCCAGCAGCCAAGAACAAGTGCCCGGGGAAGCTTTCTTT	CASSQEQVPGEAFF
-	-	TRBV28	TRBJ1-1	TGTGCCAGCAGTCTACCTTCTTGGCAGTACGGGGATGAAGCTTTCTTT	CASSLPSWQYGDEAFF
-	-	TRBV28	TRBJ2-1	TGTGCCAGCAGTTTACTCTGGGAGCAGTTCTTC	CASSLLWEQFF
TRBD1	-	TRBV5-1	TRBJ2-3	TGCGCCAGCAGCTTGGAGGGACAGGGTTCAGATACGCAGTATTTT	CASSLEGQGSDTQYF
TRBD1	-	TRBV5-1	TRBJ2-3	TGCGCCAGCAGCTTGCCACAGGGGGCTAGGACAGATACGCAGTATTTT	CASSLPQGARTDTQYF
-	-	TRBV7-8	TRBJ1-6	TGTGCCAGCAGCTTAGTTAATTCACCCCTCCACTTT	CASSLVNSPLHF
TRBD1	-	TRBV3-1/TRBV3-2	TRBJ1-1	TGTGCCAGCAGCTACGGGACAGGGCCGGCTGGCACTGAAGCTTTCTTT	CASSYGTGPAGTEAFF
-	few	TRBV30	TRBJ2-5	TGTGCCTGGACCAGGGGAGGGGCGGGAGAGACCCAGTACTTC	CAWTRGGAGETQYF
-	-	TRBV19	TRBJ1-6	TGTGCCAGTAGGTCTGGAGCAGCGAACCCTTGGTCACCCCTCCACTTT	CASRSGAANPWSPLHF
-	-	TRBV28	TRBJ1-3	TGTGCCAGCATTCCAGACGGGAGGGGAAACACCATATATTTT	CASIPDGRGNTIYF
TRBD1	-	TRBV15	TRBJ2-1	TGTGCCACCAGCAGAGAAGGGTCGACAGGGGTCTACAATGAGCAGTTCTTC	CATSREGSTGVYNEQFF